This T cell receptor (beta chain) was captured by sequencing in a study of PD-L1 blockade in urothelial cancer (dated by TCRdb to the late 2010s). Regarding the study in general: All patients started therapy in about 2014 and received atezolizumab 1,200 mg intravenously every 3 weeks. Pretreatment blood TCR-seq was available for about 27 patients, at least one posttreatment blood collection was obtained for about 24 patients, and tumor TCR-seq was available for about 24 patients. Blood samples were analyzed at two time points: 3 weeks after treatment start (second dose) and 6 weeks after treatment start. The study was an exploratory multi-omic analysis of somatic, immune and clinical correlates of response to PD-L1 blockade with atezolizumab in urothelial cancer. In the same patients who had TCR sequencing, pretreatment tumors also underwent whole exome sequencing and RNA sequencing. An ECOG performance status of 0 or 1 was recorded for the patients, and 0 to 3 prior chemotherapy regimens had been received by the patients. Durable clinical benefit was defined as progression-free survival longer than 6 months, and TCR features were also tested against progression-free and overall survival. Durable clinical benefit was achieved by nine patients but not by the remaining 20. Blood samples gave a median of about 150,000 T cells and 82,636 unique TCRs, with a median clonality of approximately 0.08. Twenty-five of 29 patients were identified as males with urothelial cancer of bladder origin, and a prior smoking history was reported by 18 of 29 patients. Pretreatment tumor samples and matched peripheral blood, collected serially before and after atezolizumab treatment, underwent TCR sequencing. Study-wide findings and limitations: Improved progression-free and overall survival was associated with having pretreatment peripheral blood TCR clonality below the median. Greater expansion of tumor-associated TCR clones in peripheral blood 3 weeks after the start of treatment was observed in patients with durable benefit (n of about 22, p = 0.022). Because the sample size was small (n ≈ 29) and many exploratory analyses were performed, the results are intended to be hypothesis-generating.

What the time point label conveys for this sample: peripheral blood 6 weeks after treatment start. A cohort of about 31 patients with locally advanced or metastatic urothelial carcinoma, treated at Memorial Sloan Kettering on a trial protocol, was included. Peripheral blood mononuclear cells were collected from each patient pretreatment and during treatment, giving between 1 and 8 total time points per patient. The Qiagen DNeasy Blood extraction kit was used to purify genomic DNA from total PBMCs and from tumor samples. PBMCs were collected pretreatment and during treatment, and were isolated and stored as previously described. Each PCR received spiked-in synthetic TCR analog templates so that absolute template abundance could be estimated from read counts. TCRbeta CDR3 regions were amplified from genomic DNA with bias-controlled V and J gene primers using the immunoSEQ assay. Sequencing of rearranged TCRbeta segments was done at approximately 20X coverage. The paper's data handling went like this. Sequencing errors were corrected by clustering and CDR3s were annotated against IMGT to assign V, D and J genes. Only productive TCRbeta rearrangements were used in downstream analyses, excluding out-of-frame or stop-codon sequences. Clonality was computed as one minus Shannon entropy normalized by the log of the number of unique productive sequences. Clones differing between time points or between blood and tumor were identified by Fisher's exact test with Benjamini-Hochberg correction at adjusted p below 0.01. Drawn from immuneACCESS, this table holds only the in-frame rearrangements with V and J called that TCRdb kept. Clones are partly lost; checked studies trace under half to an unresolved V gene and leave the rest unexplained. The DNA was the basis for D and trimming; V, J and clone size are from that table. Present in this sample are under 85,000 clones, under 95% of which were seen just once. The top ten clonotypes cover roughly 0.87% of the sample.

This clone was detected once. Which antigen it targets is not known. No base quality information exists; no much larger clone differs at one position. V ends up 5 bases short and J 0 bases short, with an unmatched junction base count of 2. The CDR1 and CDR2 encoded by the germline V gene (reference sequence) are LNHDA and SQIVND. CDR3 length: 14 amino acids, cysteine to phenylalanine. The only DNA kept is the CDR3, 42 bases in frame from the first base. The TCR was taken from a woman aged 80 or older with urothelial cancer. Sequenced material: PBMCs, taken around atezolizumab (anti-PD-L1) treatment. The chain links TRBV19 with TRBJ2-3, with 7 bases matching TRBD2. CDR3 sequence: CASSSGGSTDTQYF. Read as DNA, the sequence is TGTGCCAGTAGTTCGGGGGGTAGCACAGATACGCAGTATTTT.